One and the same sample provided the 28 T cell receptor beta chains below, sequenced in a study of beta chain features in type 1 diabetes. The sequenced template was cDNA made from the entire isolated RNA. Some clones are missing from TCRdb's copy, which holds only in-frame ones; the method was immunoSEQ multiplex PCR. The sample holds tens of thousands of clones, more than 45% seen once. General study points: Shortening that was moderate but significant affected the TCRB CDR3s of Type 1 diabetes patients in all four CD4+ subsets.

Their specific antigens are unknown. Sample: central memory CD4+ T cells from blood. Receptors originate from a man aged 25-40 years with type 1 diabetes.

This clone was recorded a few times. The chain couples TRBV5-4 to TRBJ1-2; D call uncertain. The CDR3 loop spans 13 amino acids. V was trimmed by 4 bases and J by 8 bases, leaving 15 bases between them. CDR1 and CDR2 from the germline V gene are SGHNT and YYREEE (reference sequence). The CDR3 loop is CASSQRPVRGYTF. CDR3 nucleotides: TGTGCCAGCAGCCAGCGACCGGTTCGCGGCTACACCTTC.

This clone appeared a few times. The CDR3 DNA sequence: TGTGCCTGGGGCCAAAAGGCCAAAAACATTCAGTACTTC. Its protein is CAWGQKAKNIQYF. The rearrangement links TRBV30 to TRBJ2-4; D is unresolved. Germline loops: CDR1 GTSNPN, CDR2 SVGIG (reference sequence). This CDR3 has 13 residues. With 5 bases removed from V and 1 base from J, the gap between germline ends came to 9 bases.

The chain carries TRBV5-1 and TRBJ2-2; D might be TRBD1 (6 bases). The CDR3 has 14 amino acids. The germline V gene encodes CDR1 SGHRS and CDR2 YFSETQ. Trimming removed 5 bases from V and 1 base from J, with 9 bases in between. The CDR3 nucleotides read TGCGCCAGCAGACAGGGATGGAACACCGGGGAGCTGTTTTTT. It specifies CASRQGWNTGELFF.

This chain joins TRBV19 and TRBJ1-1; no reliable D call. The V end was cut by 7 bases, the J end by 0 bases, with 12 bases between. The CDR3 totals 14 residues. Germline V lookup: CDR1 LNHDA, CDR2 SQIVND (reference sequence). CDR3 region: CASTEGSMNTEAFF. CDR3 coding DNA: TGTGCCAGTACCGAGGGCAGCATGAACACTGAAGCTTTCTTT.

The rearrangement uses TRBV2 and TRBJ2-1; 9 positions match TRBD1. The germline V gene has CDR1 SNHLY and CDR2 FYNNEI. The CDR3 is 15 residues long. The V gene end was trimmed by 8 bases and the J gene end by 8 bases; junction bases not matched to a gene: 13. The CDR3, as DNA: TGTGCCAGCGCGCAGGGGGACAGGGCAATTCATGAGCAGTTCTTC. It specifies CASAQGDRAIHEQFF.

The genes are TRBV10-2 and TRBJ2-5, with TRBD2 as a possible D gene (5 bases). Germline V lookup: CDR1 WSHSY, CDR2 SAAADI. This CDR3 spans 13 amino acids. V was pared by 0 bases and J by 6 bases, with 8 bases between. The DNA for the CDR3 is TGCGCCAGCAGTGAGTCAGGGAGACAGACCCAGTACTTC. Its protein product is CASSESGRQTQYF.

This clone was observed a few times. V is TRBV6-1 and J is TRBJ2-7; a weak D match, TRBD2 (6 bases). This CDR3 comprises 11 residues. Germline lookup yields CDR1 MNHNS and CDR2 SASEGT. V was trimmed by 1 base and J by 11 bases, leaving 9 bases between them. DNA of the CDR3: TGTGCCAGCAGTGAAGGCAGGGAGGAGTACTTC. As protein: CASSEGREEYF.

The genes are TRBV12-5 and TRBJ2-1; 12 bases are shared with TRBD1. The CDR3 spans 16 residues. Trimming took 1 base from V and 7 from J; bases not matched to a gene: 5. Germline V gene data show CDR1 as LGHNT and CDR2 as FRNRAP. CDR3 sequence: CASGLGGQGARNEQFF. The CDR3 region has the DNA TGTGCTAGTGGTTTGGGGGGACAGGGGGCGCGAAATGAGCAGTTCTTC.

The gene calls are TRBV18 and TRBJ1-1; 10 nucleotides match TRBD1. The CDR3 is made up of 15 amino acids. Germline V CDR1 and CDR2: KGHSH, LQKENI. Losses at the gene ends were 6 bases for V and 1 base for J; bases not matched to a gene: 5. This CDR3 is CASSLGQGGNTEAFF. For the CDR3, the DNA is TGTGCCAGCTCTCTAGGACAGGGGGGGAACACTGAAGCTTTCTTT.

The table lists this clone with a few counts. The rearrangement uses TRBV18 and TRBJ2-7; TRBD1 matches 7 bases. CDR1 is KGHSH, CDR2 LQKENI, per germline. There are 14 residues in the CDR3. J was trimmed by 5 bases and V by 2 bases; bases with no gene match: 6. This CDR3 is CASSPGTDYDEQYF. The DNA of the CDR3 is TGTGCCAGCTCACCAGGGACAGACTATGACGAGCAGTACTTC.

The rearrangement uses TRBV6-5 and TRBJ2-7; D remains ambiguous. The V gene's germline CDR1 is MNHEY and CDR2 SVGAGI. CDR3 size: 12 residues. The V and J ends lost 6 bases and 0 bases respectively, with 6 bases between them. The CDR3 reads CASSTVSYEQYF. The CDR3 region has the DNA TGTGCCAGCAGCACAGTCTCCTACGAGCAGTACTTC.

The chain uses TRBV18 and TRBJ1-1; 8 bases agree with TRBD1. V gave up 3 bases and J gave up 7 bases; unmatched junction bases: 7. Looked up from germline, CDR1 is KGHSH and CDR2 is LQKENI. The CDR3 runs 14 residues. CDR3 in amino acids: CASSPEQGGLEAFF. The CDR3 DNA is TGTGCCAGCTCACCCGAACAGGGGGGCCTTGAAGCTTTCTTT.

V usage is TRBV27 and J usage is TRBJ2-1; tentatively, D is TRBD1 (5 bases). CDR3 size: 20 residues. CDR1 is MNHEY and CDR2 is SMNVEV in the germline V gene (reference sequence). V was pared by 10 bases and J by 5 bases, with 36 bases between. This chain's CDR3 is CATMAFPAAAWLGRNNEQFF. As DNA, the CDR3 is TGTGCCACCATGGCGTTCCCCGCGGCTGCTTGGTTGGGGCGCAACAATGAGCAGTTCTTC.

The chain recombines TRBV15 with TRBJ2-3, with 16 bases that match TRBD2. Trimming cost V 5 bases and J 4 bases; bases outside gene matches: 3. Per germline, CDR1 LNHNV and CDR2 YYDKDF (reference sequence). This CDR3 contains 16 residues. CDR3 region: CATSPGTSGGADTQYF. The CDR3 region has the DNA TGTGCCACCAGCCCAGGGACTAGCGGGGGGGCAGATACGCAGTATTTT.

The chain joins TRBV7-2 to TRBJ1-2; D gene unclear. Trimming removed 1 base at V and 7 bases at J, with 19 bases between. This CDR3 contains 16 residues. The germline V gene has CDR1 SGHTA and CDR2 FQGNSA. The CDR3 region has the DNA TGTGCCAGCAGCTTAGGCTGGAGCCGGAGGGCTAGTGGCTACACCTTC. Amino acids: CASSLGWSRRASGYTF.

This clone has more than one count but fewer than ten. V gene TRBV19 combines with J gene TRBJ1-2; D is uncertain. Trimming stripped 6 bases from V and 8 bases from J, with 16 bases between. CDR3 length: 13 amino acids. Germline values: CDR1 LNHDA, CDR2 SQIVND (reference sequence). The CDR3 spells CASSQPPGSGYTF. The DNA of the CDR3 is TGTGCCAGTAGCCAACCCCCGGGGAGCGGCTACACCTTC.

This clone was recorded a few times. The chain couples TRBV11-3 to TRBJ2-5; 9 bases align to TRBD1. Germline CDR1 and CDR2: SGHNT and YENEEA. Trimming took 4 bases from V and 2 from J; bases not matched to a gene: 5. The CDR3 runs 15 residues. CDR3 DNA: TGTGCCAGCAGCTCAGGGACAGGGTGGCAAGAGACCCAGTACTTC. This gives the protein CASSSGTGWQETQYF.

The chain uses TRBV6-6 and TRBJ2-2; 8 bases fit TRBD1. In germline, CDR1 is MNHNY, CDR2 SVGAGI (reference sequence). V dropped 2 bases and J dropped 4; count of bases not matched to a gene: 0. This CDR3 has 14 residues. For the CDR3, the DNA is TGTGCCAGCAGTTACACAGGGGGCACCGGGGAGCTGTTTTTT. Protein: CASSYTGGTGELFF.

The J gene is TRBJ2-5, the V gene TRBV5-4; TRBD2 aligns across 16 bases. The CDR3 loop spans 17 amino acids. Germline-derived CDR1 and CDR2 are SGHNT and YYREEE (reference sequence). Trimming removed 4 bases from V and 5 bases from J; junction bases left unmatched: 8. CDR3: CASSPGTSGGALETQYF. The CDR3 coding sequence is TGTGCCAGCAGCCCCGGGACTAGCGGGGGGGCCCTTGAGACCCAGTACTTC.

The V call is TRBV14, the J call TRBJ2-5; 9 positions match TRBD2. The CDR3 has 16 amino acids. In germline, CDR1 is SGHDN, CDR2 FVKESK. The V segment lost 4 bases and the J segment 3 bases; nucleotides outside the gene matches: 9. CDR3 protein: CASSPRRVAGEETQYF. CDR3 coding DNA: TGTGCCAGCAGCCCTAGGAGAGTAGCGGGGGAAGAGACCCAGTACTTC.

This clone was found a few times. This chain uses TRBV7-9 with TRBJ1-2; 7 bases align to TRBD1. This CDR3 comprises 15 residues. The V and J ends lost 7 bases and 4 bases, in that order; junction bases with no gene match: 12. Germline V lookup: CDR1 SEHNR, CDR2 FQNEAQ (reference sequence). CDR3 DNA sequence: TGTGCCAGCACCTCGACAGGGCGACACGGCTATGGCTACACCTTC. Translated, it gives CASTSTGRHGYGYTF.

The CDR3 coding sequence is TGCGCCAGCAGCTTTTCAGGGGTCGGTACAACTAATGAAAAACTGTTTTTT. Protein: CASSFSGVGTTNEKLFF. The chain couples TRBV5-1 to TRBJ1-4, with D tentatively TRBD1 (6 bases). V was shortened by 2 bases and J by 0 bases, with 14 bases between the two germline ends. Germline CDR1 reads SGHRS; CDR2 reads YFSETQ. This CDR3 comprises 17 residues.

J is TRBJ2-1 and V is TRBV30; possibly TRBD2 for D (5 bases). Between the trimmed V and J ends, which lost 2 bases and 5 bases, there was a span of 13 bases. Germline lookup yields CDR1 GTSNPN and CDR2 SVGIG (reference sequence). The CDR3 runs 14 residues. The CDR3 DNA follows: TGTGCCTGGAGTCGGGAATATCCCGACAATGAGCAGTTCTTC. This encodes CAWSREYPDNEQFF.

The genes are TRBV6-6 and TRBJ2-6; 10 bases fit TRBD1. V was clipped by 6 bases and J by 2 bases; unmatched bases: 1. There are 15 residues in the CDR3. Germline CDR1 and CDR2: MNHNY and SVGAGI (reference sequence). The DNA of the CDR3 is TGTGCCAGCAGCGGACAGGGGGCTGGGGCCAACGTCCTGACTTTC. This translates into CASSGQGAGANVLTF.

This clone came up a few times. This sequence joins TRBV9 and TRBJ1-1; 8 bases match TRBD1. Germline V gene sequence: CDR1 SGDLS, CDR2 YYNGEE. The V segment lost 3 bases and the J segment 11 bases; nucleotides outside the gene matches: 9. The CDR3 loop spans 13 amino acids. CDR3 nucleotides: TGTGCCAGCAGCGGTCCCGGGACAGGCGTGGCTTTCTTT. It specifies CASSGPGTGVAFF.

CDR3: CASGVVTGTYNEQFF. The CDR3 coding sequence is TGCGCCAGCGGAGTGGTGACAGGGACCTACAATGAGCAGTTCTTC. The rearrangement joins TRBV5-1 to TRBJ2-1; 7 positions agree with TRBD1. This CDR3 has 15 amino acids. V shed 7 bases, J shed 2 bases, and the junction held 9 bases outside the gene matches. Germline-derived CDR1 and CDR2 are SGHRS and YFSETQ.

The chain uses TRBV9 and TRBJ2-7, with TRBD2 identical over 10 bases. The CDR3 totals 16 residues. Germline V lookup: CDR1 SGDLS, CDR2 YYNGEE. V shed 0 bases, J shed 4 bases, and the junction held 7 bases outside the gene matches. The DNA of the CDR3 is TGTGCCAGCAGCGTAGGCCCTAGCGGGAGTATGTACGAGCAGTACTTC. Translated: CASSVGPSGSMYEQYF.

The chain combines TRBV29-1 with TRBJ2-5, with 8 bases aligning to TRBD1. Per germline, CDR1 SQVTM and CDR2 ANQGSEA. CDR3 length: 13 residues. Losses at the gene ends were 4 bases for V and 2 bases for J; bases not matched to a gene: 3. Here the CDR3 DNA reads TGCAGCGTTGTCACAGGGGGTCAAGAGACCCAGTACTTC. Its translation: CSVVTGGQETQYF.